A selection of T cell receptor beta chains follows, all from one sample in a study of cytomegalovirus exposure and HLA in healthy donors. The protocol was immunoSEQ multiplex PCR, while the TCRdb copy is restricted to in-frame clones and leaves out a portion. The sample comprises roughly 250,000 clones, about 87% of which are singletons, and approximately 2.5% rests with the top ten. Sequences were obtained from PBMCs. The receptors here all came from a man aged 18 to 29 in good health and CMV-seronegative. The CDR3 runs from the conserved cysteine through the conserved F or W. A D gene is named only where the DNA matches it firmly. Only some rows state a clone size, as once, few, many or a class for expanded clones.

d_gene: TRBD1; j_gene: TRBJ2-1; abundance: -; v_gene: TRBV4-2; CDR3aa: CASSQDRGSSYNEQFF; CDR3nt: TGTGCCAGCAGCCAAGACAGGGGGAGCTCCTACAATGAGCAGTTCTTC
d_gene: TRBD1; j_gene: TRBJ2-7; abundance: -; v_gene: TRBV28; CDR3aa: CASSLGTGGLGQYF; CDR3nt: TGTGCCAGCAGTTTAGGGACAGGGGGGCTGGGGCAGTACTTC
d_gene: -; j_gene: TRBJ1-3; abundance: once; v_gene: TRBV18; CDR3aa: CASSGARSSGNTIYF; CDR3nt: TGTGCCAGCTCAGGGGCAAGGTCATCTGGAAACACCATATATTTT
d_gene: TRBD2; j_gene: TRBJ2-2; abundance: -; v_gene: TRBV5-1; CDR3aa: CASSLKGLAGENTGELFF; CDR3nt: TGCGCCAGCAGCCTAAAAGGACTAGCGGGAGAGAACACCGGGGAGCTGTTTTTT
d_gene: -; j_gene: TRBJ1-2; abundance: -; v_gene: TRBV28; CDR3aa: CASSLSGNYGYTF; CDR3nt: TGTGCCAGCAGTTTATCAGGGAACTATGGCTACACCTTC
d_gene: -; j_gene: TRBJ1-4; abundance: -; v_gene: TRBV19; CDR3aa: CASSMAPGVGEKLFF; CDR3nt: TGTGCCAGTAGCATGGCCCCGGGGGTCGGTGAAAAACTGTTTTTT
d_gene: -; j_gene: TRBJ1-2; abundance: -; v_gene: TRBV19; CDR3aa: CASRRAGGYTF; CDR3nt: TGTGCCAGTAGGAGGGCCGGTGGCTACACCTTC
d_gene: TRBD2; j_gene: TRBJ2-1; abundance: -; v_gene: TRBV10-1; CDR3aa: CASSEWGGPNEQFF; CDR3nt: TGCGCCAGCAGTGAGTGGGGAGGGCCAAATGAGCAGTTCTTC
d_gene: TRBD1; j_gene: TRBJ1-6; abundance: once; v_gene: TRBV14; CDR3aa: CASSLRTGGSPLHF; CDR3nt: TGTGCCAGCAGCCTAAGGACAGGGGGTTCACCCCTCCACTTT
d_gene: TRBD2; j_gene: TRBJ2-1; abundance: once; v_gene: TRBV5-4; CDR3aa: CASSLEGTTVREQFF; CDR3nt: TGTGCCAGCAGCCTGGAGGGGACTACCGTTCGGGAGCAGTTCTTC
d_gene: -; j_gene: TRBJ1-5; abundance: -; v_gene: TRBV27; CDR3aa: CASRVLGGEGNQPQHF; CDR3nt: TGTGCTAGCAGAGTTTTGGGTGGGGAGGGGAATCAGCCCCAGCATTTT
d_gene: TRBD1; j_gene: TRBJ2-7; abundance: -; v_gene: TRBV5-1; CDR3aa: CASSGQGQAYEQYF; CDR3nt: TGCGCCAGCAGTGGACAGGGACAAGCCTACGAGCAGTACTTC
d_gene: -; j_gene: TRBJ2-7; abundance: -; v_gene: TRBV4-2; CDR3aa: CASSQDRQGLIYEQYF; CDR3nt: TGTGCCAGCAGCCAAGATCGTCAGGGACTGATCTACGAGCAGTACTTC
d_gene: TRBD2; j_gene: TRBJ2-7; abundance: once; v_gene: TRBV5-4; CDR3aa: CASSAGLAGVGYEQYF; CDR3nt: TGTGCCAGCAGCGCGGGACTAGCGGGAGTCGGGTACGAGCAGTACTTC
d_gene: TRBD1; j_gene: TRBJ1-2; abundance: -; v_gene: TRBV6-5; CDR3aa: CASSYRTGFYGGYTF; CDR3nt: TGTGCCAGCAGTTATAGGACAGGGTTTTATGGCGGCTACACCTTC
d_gene: -; j_gene: TRBJ2-3; abundance: -; v_gene: TRBV28; CDR3aa: CASSFIGGTSTDTQYF; CDR3nt: TGTGCCAGCAGTTTTATCGGAGGGACTAGCACAGATACGCAGTATTTT
d_gene: -; j_gene: TRBJ1-5; abundance: -; v_gene: TRBV9; CDR3aa: CASSVGQGGGQPQHF; CDR3nt: TGTGCCAGCAGCGTCGGCCAGGGAGGAGGTCAGCCCCAGCATTTT
d_gene: TRBD2; j_gene: TRBJ2-3; abundance: -; v_gene: TRBV4-3; CDR3aa: CASSLTSGLASTDTQYF; CDR3nt: TGCGCCAGCAGCCTTACTTCGGGACTAGCAAGCACAGATACGCAGTATTTT
d_gene: TRBD1; j_gene: TRBJ2-7; abundance: -; v_gene: TRBV18; CDR3aa: CASSPRQGSSYEQYF; CDR3nt: TGTGCCAGCTCACCCCGACAGGGGTCCTCCTACGAGCAGTACTTC
d_gene: -; j_gene: TRBJ2-7; abundance: -; v_gene: TRBV27; CDR3aa: CASSLLRSGSYEQYF; CDR3nt: TGTGCCAGCAGTTTACTGAGGTCCGGCTCCTACGAGCAGTACTTC
d_gene: -; j_gene: TRBJ1-1; abundance: -; v_gene: TRBV5-1; CDR3aa: CASSLDGASMNTEAFF; CDR3nt: TGCGCCAGCAGCTTGGATGGGGCTTCTATGAACACTGAAGCTTTCTTT
d_gene: TRBD1; j_gene: TRBJ1-2; abundance: -; v_gene: TRBV5-1; CDR3aa: CASSPGQRGANYGYTF; CDR3nt: TGCGCCAGCAGCCCGGGACAGAGGGGGGCTAACTATGGCTACACCTTC
d_gene: -; j_gene: TRBJ2-1; abundance: -; v_gene: TRBV18; CDR3aa: CASSANSDEQFF; CDR3nt: TGTGCCAGCTCAGCCAATTCGGATGAGCAGTTCTTC
d_gene: -; j_gene: TRBJ1-3; abundance: -; v_gene: TRBV18; CDR3aa: CASSPYDTVNSGNTIYF; CDR3nt: TGTGCCAGCTCACCTTACGACACGGTTAACTCTGGAAACACCATATATTTT
d_gene: TRBD1; j_gene: TRBJ1-1; abundance: -; v_gene: TRBV19; CDR3aa: CASRRGRNTEAFF; CDR3nt: TGTGCCAGCCGAAGGGGGCGGAACACTGAAGCTTTCTTT
d_gene: -; j_gene: TRBJ2-7; abundance: -; v_gene: TRBV30; CDR3aa: CAWSVLQYEQYF; CDR3nt: TGTGCCTGGAGTGTACTCCAATACGAGCAGTACTTC
d_gene: -; j_gene: TRBJ2-7; abundance: -; v_gene: TRBV5-5; CDR3aa: CASSLDPGSTYEQYF; CDR3nt: TGTGCCAGCAGCCTCGATCCAGGTTCGACCTACGAGCAGTACTTC